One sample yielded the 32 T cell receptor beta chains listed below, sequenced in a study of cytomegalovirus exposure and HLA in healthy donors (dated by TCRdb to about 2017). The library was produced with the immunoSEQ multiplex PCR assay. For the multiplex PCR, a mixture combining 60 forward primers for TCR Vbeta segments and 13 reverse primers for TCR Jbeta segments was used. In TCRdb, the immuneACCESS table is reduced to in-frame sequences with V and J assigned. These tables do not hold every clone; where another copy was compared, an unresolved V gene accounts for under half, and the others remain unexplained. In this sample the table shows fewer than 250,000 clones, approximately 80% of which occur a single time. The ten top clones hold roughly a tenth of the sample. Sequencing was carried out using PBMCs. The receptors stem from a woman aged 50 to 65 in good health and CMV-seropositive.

The CDR3 loop is CASSFGQGGSYEQYF. DNA for the CDR3: TGCGCCAGCAGCTTCGGACAGGGCGGCTCCTACGAGCAGTACTTC. The chain uses TRBV5-1 and TRBJ2-7, with 8 positions matching TRBD1. The length of the CDR3 is 15 residues. With V trimmed by 2 bases and J by 0 bases, 4 bases remained unmatched. From germline, CDR1 is SGHRS and CDR2 YFSETQ. The variable domain in full, completed from reference TRBV5-1 and TRBJ2-7, reads KAGVTQTPRYLIKTRGQQVTLSCSPISGHRSVSWYQQTPGQGLQFLFEYFSETQRNKGNFPGRFSGRQFSNSRSEMNVSTLELGDSALYLCASSFGQGGSYEQYFGPGTRLTVT.

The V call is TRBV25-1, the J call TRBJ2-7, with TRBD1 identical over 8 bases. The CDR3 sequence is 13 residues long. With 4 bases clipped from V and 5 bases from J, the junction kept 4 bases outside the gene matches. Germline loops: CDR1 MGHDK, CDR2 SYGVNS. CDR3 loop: CASSGWTGNEQYF. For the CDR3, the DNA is TGTGCCAGCAGTGGGTGGACAGGGAACGAGCAGTACTTC.

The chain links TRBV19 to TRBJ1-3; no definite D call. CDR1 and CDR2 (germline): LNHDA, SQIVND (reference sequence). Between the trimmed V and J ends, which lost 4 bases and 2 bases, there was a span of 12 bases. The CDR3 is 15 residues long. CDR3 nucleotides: TGTGCCAGTAGTAAACGGACTCCCCCTGGAAACACCATATATTTT. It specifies CASSKRTPPGNTIYF.

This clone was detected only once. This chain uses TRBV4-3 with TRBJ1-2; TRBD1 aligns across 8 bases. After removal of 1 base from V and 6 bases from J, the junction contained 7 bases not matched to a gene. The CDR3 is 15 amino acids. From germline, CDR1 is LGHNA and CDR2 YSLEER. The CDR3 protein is CASSQVPRGRDGYTF. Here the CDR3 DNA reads TGCGCCAGCAGCCAAGTCCCCAGGGGGCGGGATGGCTACACCTTC.

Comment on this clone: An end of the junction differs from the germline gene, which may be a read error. The CDR3 region has the DNA TGTTCCAGCAGCCAAACCCCGGGACAGGGGGCCAATGGCTACACCTTC. It codes for CSSSQTPGQGANGYTF. The chain recombines TRBV7-9 with TRBJ1-2; 12 bases are shared with TRBD1. CDR1 and CDR2 (germline): SEHNR, FQNEAQ (reference sequence). The CDR3 runs 16 residues. The entire variable domain, with the rest obtained from reference TRBV7-9 and TRBJ1-2, is as follows: DTGVSQNPRHKITKRGQNVTFRCDPISEHNRLYWYRQTLGQGPEFLTYFQNEAQLEKSRLLSDRFSAERPKGSFSTLEIQRTEQGDSAMYLCSSSQTPGQGANGYTFGSGTRLTVV.

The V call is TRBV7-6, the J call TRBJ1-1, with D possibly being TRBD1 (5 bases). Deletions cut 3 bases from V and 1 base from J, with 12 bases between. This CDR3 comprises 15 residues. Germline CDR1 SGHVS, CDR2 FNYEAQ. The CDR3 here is CASSLRLGPNTEAFF. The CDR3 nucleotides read TGTGCCAGCAGCTTGAGGCTGGGGCCGAACACTGAAGCTTTCTTT.

The CDR3 is CASSLGRTGGKEKLFF. The DNA for the CDR3 is TGTGCCAGCAGCTTAGGTCGGACAGGGGGCAAAGAAAAACTGTTTTTT. V gene TRBV5-5 combines with J gene TRBJ1-4; 11 nucleotides align to TRBD1. Germline CDR1 SGHKS, CDR2 YYEKEE (reference sequence). V lost 2 bases, J lost 8 bases, and 8 bases stayed unmatched. The CDR3 extends over 16 amino acids.

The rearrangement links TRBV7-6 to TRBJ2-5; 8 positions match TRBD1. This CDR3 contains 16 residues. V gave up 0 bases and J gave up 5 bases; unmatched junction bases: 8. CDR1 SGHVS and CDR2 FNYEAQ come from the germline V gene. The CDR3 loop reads CASSLAQGAPWETQYF. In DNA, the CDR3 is TGTGCCAGCAGCTTAGCCCAGGGGGCGCCGTGGGAGACCCAGTACTTC.

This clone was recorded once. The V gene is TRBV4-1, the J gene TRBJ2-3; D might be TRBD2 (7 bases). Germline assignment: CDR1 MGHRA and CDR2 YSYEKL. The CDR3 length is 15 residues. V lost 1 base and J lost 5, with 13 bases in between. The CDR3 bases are TGCGCCAGCAGCCAAGTGCAGGGGAGGGGAGATACGCAGTATTTT. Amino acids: CASSQVQGRGDTQYF.

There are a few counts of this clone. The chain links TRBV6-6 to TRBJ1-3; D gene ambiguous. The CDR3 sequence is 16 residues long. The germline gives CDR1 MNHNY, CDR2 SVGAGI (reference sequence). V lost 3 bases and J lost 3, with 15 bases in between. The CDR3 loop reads CASSYWARGSGNTIYF. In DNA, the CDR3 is TGTGCCAGCAGTTATTGGGCCCGGGGTAGTGGAAACACCATATATTTT.

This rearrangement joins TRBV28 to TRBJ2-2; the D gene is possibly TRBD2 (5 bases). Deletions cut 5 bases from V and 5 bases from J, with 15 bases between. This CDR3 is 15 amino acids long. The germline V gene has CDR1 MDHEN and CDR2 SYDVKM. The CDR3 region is CASSLDPGETGELFF. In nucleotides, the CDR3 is TGTGCCAGCAGTCTAGACCCCGGGGAGACCGGGGAGCTGTTTTTT.

CDR3 nucleotides: TGTGCCAGCAGCCCCACAGGGGACACCTACGAGCAGTACTTC. It translates to CASSPTGDTYEQYF. The rearrangement uses TRBV5-4 and TRBJ2-7; 7 bases are shared with TRBD1. This CDR3 comprises 14 residues. Germline V lookup: CDR1 SGHNT, CDR2 YYREEE (reference sequence). J lost 2 bases, V lost 4 bases, and 6 bases had no gene match.

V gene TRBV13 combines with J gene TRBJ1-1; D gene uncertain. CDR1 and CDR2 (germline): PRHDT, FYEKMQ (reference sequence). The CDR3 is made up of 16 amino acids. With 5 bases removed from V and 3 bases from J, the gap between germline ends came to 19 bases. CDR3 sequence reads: CASSGSLSSRYTEAFF. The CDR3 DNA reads TGTGCCAGCAGCGGGAGTCTGAGCTCGAGGTACACTGAAGCTTTCTTT.

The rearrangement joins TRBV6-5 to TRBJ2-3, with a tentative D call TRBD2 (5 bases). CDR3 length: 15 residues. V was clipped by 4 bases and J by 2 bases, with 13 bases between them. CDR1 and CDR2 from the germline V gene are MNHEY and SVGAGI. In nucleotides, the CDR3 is TGTGCCAGCAGTTGGACTGCTGCAGCCACAGATACGCAGTATTTT. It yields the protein CASSWTAAATDTQYF.

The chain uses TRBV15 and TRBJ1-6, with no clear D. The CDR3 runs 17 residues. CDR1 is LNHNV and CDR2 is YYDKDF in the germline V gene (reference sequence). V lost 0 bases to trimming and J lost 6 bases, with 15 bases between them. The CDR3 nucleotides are TGTGCCACCAGCAGAGATCATGGGTTGGGCATTAATTCACCCCTCCACTTT. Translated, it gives CATSRDHGLGINSPLHF.

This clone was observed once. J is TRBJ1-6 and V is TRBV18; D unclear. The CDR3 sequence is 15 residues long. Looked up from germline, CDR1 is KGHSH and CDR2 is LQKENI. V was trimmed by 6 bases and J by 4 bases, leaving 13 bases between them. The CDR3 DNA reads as TGTGCCAGCTCCACTGGAGCATTTTATAATTCACCCCTCCACTTT. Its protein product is CASSTGAFYNSPLHF. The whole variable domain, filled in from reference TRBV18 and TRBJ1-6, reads NAGVMQNPRHLVRRRGQEARLRCSPMKGHSHVYWYRQLPEEGLKFMVYLQKENIIDESGMPKERFSAEFPKEGPSILRIQQVVRGDSAAYFCASSTGAFYNSPLHFGNGTRLTVT.

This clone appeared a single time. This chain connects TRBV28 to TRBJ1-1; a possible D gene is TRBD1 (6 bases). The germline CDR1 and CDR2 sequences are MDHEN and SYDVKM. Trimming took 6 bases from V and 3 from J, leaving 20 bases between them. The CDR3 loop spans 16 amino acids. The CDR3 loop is CASSGHRVSQDTEAFF. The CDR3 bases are TGTGCCAGCAGCGGGCACAGGGTAAGTCAAGACACTGAAGCTTTCTTT.

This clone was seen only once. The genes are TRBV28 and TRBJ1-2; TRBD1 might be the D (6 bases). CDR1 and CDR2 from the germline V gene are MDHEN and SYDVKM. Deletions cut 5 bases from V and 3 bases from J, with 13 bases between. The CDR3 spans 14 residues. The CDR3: CASSAPDRYYGYTF. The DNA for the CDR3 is TGTGCCAGCAGTGCCCCCGACAGGTACTATGGCTACACCTTC.

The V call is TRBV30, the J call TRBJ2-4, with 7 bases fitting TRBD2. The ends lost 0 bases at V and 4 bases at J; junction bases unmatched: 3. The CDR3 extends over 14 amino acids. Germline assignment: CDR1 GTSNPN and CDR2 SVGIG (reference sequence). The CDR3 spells CAWSVGGGKNIQYF. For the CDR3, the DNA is TGTGCCTGGAGTGTAGGCGGGGGTAAAAACATTCAGTACTTC. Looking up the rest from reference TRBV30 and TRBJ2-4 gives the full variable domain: SQTIHQWPATLVQPVGSPLSLECTVEGTSNPNLYWYRQAAGRGLQLLFYSVGIGQISSEVPQNLSASRPQDRQFILSSKKLLLSDSGFYLCAWSVGGGKNIQYFGAGTRLSVL.

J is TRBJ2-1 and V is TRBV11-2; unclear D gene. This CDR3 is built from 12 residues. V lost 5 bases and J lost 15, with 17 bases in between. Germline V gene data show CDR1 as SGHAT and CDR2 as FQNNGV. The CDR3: CASSRAPSRRFF. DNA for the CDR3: TGTGCCAGCAGCCGTGCGCCAAGTCGAAGGTTCTTC. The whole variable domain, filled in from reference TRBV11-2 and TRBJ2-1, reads EAGVAQSPRYKIIEKRQSVAFWCNPISGHATLYWYQQILGQGPKLLIQFQNNGVVDDSQLPKDRFSAERLKGVDSTLKIQPAKLEDSAVYLCASSRAPSRRFFGPGTRLTVL.

The CDR3 loop is CASSQTGDEKLFF. The CDR3 region has the DNA TGTGCCAGCAGCCAAACGGGTGACGAAAAACTGTTTTTT. This chain links TRBV4-2 with TRBJ1-4; D remains unclear. This CDR3 contains 13 residues. Trimming took off 2 bases at V and 8 bases at J, with 9 bases between the two ends. Per germline, CDR1 LGHNA and CDR2 YNFKEQ.

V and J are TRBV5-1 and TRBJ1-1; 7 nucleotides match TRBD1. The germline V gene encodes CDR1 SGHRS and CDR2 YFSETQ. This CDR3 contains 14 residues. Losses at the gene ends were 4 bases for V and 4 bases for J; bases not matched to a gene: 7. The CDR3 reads CASSHGTVGTEAFF. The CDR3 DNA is TGCGCCAGCAGCCACGGGACAGTAGGCACTGAAGCTTTCTTT.

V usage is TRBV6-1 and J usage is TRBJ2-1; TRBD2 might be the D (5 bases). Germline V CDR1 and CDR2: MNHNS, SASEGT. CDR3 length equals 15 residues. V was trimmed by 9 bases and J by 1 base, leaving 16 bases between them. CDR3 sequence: CASSRRTGSYNEQFF. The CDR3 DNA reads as TGTGCCAGTTCGAGGAGGACGGGATCCTACAATGAGCAGTTCTTC.

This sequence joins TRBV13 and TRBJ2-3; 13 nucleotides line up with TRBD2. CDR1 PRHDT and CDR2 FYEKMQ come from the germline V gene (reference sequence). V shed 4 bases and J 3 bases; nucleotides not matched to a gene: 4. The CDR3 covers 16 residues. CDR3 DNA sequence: TGTGCCAGCAGCTCGCCGGGACTAGCGGGGACAGATACGCAGTATTTT. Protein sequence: CASSSPGLAGTDTQYF.

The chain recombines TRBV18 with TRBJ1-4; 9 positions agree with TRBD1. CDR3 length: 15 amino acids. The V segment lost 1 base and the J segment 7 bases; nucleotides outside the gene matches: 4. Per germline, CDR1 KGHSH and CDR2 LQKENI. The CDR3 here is CASSPRTGEAEKLFF. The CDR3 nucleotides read TGTGCCAGCTCACCACGGACAGGGGAGGCTGAAAAACTGTTTTTT.

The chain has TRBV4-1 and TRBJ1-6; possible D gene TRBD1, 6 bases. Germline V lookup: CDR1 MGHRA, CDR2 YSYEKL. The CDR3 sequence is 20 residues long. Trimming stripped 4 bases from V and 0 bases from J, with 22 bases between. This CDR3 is CASSRSLEQTGLSYNSPLHF. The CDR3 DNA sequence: TGCGCCAGCAGCCGGAGCCTTGAACAGACAGGCCTCTCCTATAATTCACCCCTCCACTTT.

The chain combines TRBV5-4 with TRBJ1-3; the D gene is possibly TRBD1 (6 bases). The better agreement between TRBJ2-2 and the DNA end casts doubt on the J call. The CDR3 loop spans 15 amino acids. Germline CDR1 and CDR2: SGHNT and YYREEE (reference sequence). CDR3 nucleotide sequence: TGTGCCAGCAGTACGCAGGGGTTTAACGCCGGGGAGCTGTTTTTT. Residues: CASSTQGFNAGELFF.

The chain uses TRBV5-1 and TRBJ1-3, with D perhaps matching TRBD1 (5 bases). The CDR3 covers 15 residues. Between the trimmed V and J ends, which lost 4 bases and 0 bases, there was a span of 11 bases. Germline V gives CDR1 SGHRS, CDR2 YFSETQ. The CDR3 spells CASSATGSSGNTIYF. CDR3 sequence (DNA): TGCGCCAGCAGCGCCACAGGTAGCTCTGGAAACACCATATATTTT.

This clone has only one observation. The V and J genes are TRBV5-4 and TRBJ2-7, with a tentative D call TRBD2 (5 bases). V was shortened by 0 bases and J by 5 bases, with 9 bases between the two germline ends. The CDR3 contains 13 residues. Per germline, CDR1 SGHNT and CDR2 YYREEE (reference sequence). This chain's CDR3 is CASSLVPGNEQYF. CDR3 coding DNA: TGTGCCAGCAGCTTGGTCCCGGGGAACGAGCAGTACTTC.

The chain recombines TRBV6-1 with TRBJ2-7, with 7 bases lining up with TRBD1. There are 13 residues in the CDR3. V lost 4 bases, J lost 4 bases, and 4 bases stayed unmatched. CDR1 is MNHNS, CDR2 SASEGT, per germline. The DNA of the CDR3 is TGTGCCAGCAGTGTCGGGACAGCGTACGAGCAGTACTTC. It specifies CASSVGTAYEQYF.

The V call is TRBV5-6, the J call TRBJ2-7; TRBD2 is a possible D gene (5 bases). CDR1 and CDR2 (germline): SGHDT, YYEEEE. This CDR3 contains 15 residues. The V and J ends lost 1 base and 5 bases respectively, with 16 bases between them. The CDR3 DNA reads TGTGCCAGCAGCTTGATGGGTCCGGGATGGAACGAGCAGTACTTC. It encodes CASSLMGPGWNEQYF.

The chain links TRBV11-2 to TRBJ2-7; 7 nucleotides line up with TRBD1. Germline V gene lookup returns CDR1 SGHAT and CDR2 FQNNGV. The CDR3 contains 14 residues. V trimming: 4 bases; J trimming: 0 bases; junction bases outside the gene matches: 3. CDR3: CASSSGQASYEQYF. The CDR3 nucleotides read TGTGCCAGCAGCTCAGGACAGGCCTCCTACGAGCAGTACTTC.